This T cell receptor beta chain was identified in a study of a mutant IDH1 vaccine in newly diagnosed glioma. Study overall: Treated individuals were around 60% male and around 40% female, averaging 40.4 years of age. Patients got radiotherapy, temozolomide, or both beforehand, and most got both.

Profiled with immunoSEQ multiplex PCR; TCRdb holds only in-frame clones, not every one. The table lists about 68,000 clones, roughly 83% of them singletons. About this clone: Its antigen is as yet unknown. One end of the junction varies from germline; a read error may be responsible.

Noted time point: week 35, safety follow-up. Vaccination used 300 ug of mutant IDH1 20-mer peptide per dose, with topical imiquimod. New WHO grade 3 or 4 astrocytomas that were IDH1-mutant and ATRX-lost occurred in the donors. CDR1 is MDHEN, CDR2 SYDVKM, per germline. This CDR3 is built from 12 residues. The clonotype comes from a man aged 18 to 30 with glioma. The chain recombines TRBV28 with TRBJ2-7; TRBD1 aligns across 8 bases. The sample consisted of PBMCs, taken from a glioma patient whose treatment included an IDH1 peptide vaccine. CDR3 in DNA: TGTGCCAGCAGTTTCCACCCGGGACAGGACCACTTC. Protein product: CASSFHPGQDHF.